Included here is one TCR beta chain sequence, with context. Its antigen is unidentified. This could be a read error, since a much larger clone is one nucleotide away. PCR was performed a second time for roughly 7 to 12 cycles using a sample-barcoded 5' primer and a J-beta primer mix. Every cDNA molecule bore a tag from a template-switch adaptor containing 12 random nucleotides. Each CDR3 protein gets one entry after TCRdb re-called the 5' RACE reads with MiXCR. The sample has around 870,000 distinct CDR3 sequences, around 26% seen once. The sample comes from a study of blood T cells in healthy people across ages. The wider study: Template switching captured about one barcoded beta molecule per two T cells. Study findings and constraints: Diversity of TCR beta per million T cells declined in a roughly linear way with age.

Germline CDR1 is SGHTA and CDR2 is FQGNSA. V shed 4 bases and J 5 bases; nucleotides not matched to a gene: 10. CDR3 length equals 16 residues. The chain uses TRBV7-2 and TRBJ2-2; 7 bases are shared with TRBD2. This TCR derives from a woman of 80 years or more in good health. The sample consisted of blood. This chain's CDR3 is CASSYSGTNGTGELFF. The CDR3 coding sequence is TGTGCCAGCAGCTACTCCGGGACTAACGGTACCGGGGAGCTGTTTTTT.